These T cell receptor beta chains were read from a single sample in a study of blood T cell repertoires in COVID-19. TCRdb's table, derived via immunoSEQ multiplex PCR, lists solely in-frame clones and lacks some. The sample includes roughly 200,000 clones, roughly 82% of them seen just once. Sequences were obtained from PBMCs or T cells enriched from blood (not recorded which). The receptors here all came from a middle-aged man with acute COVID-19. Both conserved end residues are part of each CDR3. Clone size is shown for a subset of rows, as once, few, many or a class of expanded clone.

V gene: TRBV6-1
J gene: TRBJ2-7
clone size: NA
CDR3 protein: CASSEPGISYEQYF

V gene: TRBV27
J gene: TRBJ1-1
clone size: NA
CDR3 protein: CASSLPTGSRAFPTEAFF

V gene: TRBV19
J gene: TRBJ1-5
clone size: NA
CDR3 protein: CASSMDRAANQPQHF

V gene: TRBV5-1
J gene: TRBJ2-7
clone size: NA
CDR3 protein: CASSDSSYEQYF

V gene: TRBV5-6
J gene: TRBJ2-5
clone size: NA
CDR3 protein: CASSWNFPGLARETQYF

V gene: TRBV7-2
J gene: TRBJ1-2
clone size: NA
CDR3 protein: CASNREGRRGYTF

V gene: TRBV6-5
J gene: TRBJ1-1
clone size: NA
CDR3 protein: CASTTVTANTEAFF

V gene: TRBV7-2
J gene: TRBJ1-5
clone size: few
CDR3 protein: CASSYTGSGQPQHF

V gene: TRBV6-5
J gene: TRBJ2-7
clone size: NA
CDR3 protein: CASTKTSGSIYEQYF

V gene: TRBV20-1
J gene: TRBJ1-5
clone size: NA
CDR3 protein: CSASLQASGNQPQHF

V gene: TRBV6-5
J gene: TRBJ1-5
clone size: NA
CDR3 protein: CASSPRSGGNQPQHF

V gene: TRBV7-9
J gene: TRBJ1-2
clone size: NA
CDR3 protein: CASSLAFSLSGVYGYTF

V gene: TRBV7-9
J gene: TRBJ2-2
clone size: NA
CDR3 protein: CASSLDRGNTGELFF

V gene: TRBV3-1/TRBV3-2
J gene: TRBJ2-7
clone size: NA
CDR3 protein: CASSQGVPVPAGGRNEQYF

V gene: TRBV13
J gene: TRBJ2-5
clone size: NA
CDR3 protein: CASSSLRTREDQETQYF

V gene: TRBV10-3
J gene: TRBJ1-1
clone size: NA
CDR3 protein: CAIPGGPYNTEAFF

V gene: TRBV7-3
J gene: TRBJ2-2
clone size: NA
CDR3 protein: CASSLYGSNTGELFF

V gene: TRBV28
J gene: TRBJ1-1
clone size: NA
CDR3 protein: CASSFVNKNTEAFF

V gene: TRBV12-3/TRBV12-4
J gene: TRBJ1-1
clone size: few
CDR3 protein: CASSHEEEAFF

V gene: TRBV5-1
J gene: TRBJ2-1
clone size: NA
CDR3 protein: CASSLSGGLASNAQFF

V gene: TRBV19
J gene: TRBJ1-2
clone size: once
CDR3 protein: CASRAQTAEYGYTF

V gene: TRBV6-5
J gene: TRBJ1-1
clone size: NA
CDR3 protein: CASSPRNLGSEAFF

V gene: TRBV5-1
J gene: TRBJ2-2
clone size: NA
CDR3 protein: CASSMGLPNTGELFF

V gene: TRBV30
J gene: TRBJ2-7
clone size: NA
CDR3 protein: CAWSRPQGFSYEQYF

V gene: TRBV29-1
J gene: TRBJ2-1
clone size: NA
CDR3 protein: CSVRELYEQFF

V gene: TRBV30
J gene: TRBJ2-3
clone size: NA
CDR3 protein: CASPPVGSGRAMTDTQYF